This record covers a single T cell receptor (beta chain). Germline CDR1 SGHVS, CDR2 FNYEAQ. V was cut by 2 bases and J by 4 bases, with 12 bases left in between. CDR3 length: 16 amino acids. The sample belongs to a study of T cell changes during pregnancy in multiple sclerosis. TCRdb keeps only in-frame clones here, not all; method: immunoSEQ multiplex PCR. The sample has roughly 100,000 clones; about 90% are singletons. The sample consisted of peripheral blood, taken before pregnancy. The V call is TRBV7-6, the J call TRBJ1-6; TRBD1 is a possible D gene (6 bases). The clonotype was recovered from a female donor with multiple sclerosis, enrolled in a pregnancy study. This chain's CDR3 is CASSLRQAVYNSPLHF. Written as DNA, the CDR3 is TGTGCCAGCAGCTTAAGACAGGCGGTTTATAATTCACCCCTCCACTTT.